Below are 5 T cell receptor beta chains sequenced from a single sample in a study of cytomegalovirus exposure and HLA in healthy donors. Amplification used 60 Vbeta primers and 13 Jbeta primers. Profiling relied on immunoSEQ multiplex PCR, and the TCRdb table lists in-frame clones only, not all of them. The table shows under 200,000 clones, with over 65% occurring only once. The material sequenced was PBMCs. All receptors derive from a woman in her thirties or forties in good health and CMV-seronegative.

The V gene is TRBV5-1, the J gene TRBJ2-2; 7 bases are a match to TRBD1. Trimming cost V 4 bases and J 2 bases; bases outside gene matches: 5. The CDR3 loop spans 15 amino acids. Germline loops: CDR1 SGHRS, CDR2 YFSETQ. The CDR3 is CASSMGQINTGELFF. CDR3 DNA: TGCGCCAGCAGCATGGGACAGATTAACACCGGGGAGCTGTTTTTT.

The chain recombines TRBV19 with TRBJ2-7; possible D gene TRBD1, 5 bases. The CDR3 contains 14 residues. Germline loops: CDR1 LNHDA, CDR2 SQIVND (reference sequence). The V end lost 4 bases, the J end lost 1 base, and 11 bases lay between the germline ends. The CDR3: CASSKQVKSYEQYF. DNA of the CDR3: TGTGCCAGTAGTAAACAGGTAAAGTCCTACGAGCAGTACTTC.

The DNA for the CDR3 is TGTGCCAGCTCTCGGGACAGGGGCTACAATGAGCAGTTCTTC. Its protein is CASSRDRGYNEQFF. The chain combines TRBV18 with TRBJ2-1; 10 bases are a match to TRBD1. The germline CDR1 and CDR2 sequences are KGHSH and LQKENI. V trimming: 6 bases; J trimming: 3 bases; junction bases outside the gene matches: 2. CDR3 length: 14 amino acids. Supplemented by reference TRBV18 and TRBJ2-1, the full variable domain reads NAGVMQNPRHLVRRRGQEARLRCSPMKGHSHVYWYRQLPEEGLKFMVYLQKENIIDESGMPKERFSAEFPKEGPSILRIQQVVRGDSAAYFCASSRDRGYNEQFFGPGTRLTVL.

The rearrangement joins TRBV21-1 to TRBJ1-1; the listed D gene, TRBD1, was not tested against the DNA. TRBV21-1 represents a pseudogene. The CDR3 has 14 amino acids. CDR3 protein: CASSILTRYTEAFF. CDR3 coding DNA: TGTGCCAGCAGCATACTGACACGGTACACTGAAGCTTTCTTT.

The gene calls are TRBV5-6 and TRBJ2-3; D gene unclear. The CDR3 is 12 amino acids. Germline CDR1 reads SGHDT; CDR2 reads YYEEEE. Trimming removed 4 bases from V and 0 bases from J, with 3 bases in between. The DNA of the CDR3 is TGTGCCAGCAGCCCGAGCACAGATACGCAGTATTTT. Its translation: CASSPSTDTQYF.